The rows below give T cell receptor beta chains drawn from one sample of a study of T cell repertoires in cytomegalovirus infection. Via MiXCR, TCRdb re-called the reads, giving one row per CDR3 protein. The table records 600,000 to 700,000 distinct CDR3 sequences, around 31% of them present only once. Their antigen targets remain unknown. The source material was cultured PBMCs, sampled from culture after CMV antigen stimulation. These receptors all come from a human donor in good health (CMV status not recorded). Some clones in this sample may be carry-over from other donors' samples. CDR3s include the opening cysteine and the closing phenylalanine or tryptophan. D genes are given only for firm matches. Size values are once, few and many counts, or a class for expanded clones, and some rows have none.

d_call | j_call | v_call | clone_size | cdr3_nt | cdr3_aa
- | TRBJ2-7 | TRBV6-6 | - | TGTGCCAGCGCCTCCTGGGGGACGTCTTCCTACGAGCAGTACTTC | CASASWGTSSYEQYF
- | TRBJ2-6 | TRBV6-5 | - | TGTGCCAGCAGGGCCCAGGCTGCTGGGGCCAACGTCCTGACTTTC | CASRAQAAGANVLTF
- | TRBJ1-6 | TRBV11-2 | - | TGTGCCAGCAGCTTAGAGGGGACGTATAATTCACCCCTCCACTTT | CASSLEGTYNSPLHF
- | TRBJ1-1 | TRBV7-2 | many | TGTGCCAGCAGCCTACGCCCGGGGGGCACTGAAGCTTTCTTT | CASSLRPGGTEAFF
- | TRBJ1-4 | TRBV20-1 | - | TGCAGTGCTAGAGTACCTGGTTGGGCACAGGGTGAAAAACTGTTTTTT | CSARVPGWAQGEKLFF
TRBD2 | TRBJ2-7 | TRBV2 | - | TGTGCCAGCAGTGAAGGTCTCACTAGCGGGATCTACGAGCAGTACTTC | CASSEGLTSGIYEQYF
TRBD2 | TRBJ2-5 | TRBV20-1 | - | TGCAGTGTCGGACTAGCAGGAGAGACCCAGTACTTC | CSVGLAGETQYF
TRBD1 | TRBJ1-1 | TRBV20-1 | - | TGCAGTGCTAGAGATGGCGGACAGGAACGCACTGAAGCTTTCTTT | CSARDGGQERTEAFF
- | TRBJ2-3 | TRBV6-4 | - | TGTGCCAGCAGTGACTCCCCAACAGATACGCAGTATTTT | CASSDSPTDTQYF
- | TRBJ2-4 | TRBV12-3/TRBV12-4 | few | TGTGCCAGCAGTTTTGTAGGAATAGGCGGAAACATTCAGTACTTC | CASSFVGIGGNIQYF
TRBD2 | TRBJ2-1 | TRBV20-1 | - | TGCAGTGCTAGGGGAGCGGGAGGGTCCAATGAGCAGTTCTTC | CSARGAGGSNEQFF
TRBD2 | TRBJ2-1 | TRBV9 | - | TGTGCCAGCACGGCTAGCGGGGGTAGCTCCTACAATGAGCAGTTCTTC | CASTASGGSSYNEQFF
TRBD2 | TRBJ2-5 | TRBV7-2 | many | TGTGCCAGCAGCTTAGTGGCTAGCGGGCAAGAGACCCAGTACTTC | CASSLVASGQETQYF
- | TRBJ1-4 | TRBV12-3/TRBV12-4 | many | TGTGCCAGCAGTCCCTTCGCGGGGACTAATGAAAAACTGTTTTTT | CASSPFAGTNEKLFF
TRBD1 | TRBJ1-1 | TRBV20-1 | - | TGCAGTGCCGACAGGGGACCGGCAGCGTGGGACACTGAAGCTTTCTTT | CSADRGPAAWDTEAFF
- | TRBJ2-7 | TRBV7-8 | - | TGTGCCAGCAGCTTAGATTGGGCGGGCGAGCAGTACTTC | CASSLDWAGEQYF
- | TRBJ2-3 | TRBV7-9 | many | TGTGCCAGCAGCCCACTAGGTTTCACAGATACGCAGTATTTT | CASSPLGFTDTQYF
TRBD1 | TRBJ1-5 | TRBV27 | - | TGTGCCAGCAGTTCGGACAGGGGATGGGATCAGCCCCAGCATTTT | CASSSDRGWDQPQHF
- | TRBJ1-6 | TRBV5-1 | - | TGCGCCAGCAGCCCCGAATCACGGAATTCACCCCTCCACTTT | CASSPESRNSPLHF